This TCR beta chain was observed in a study of T cell repertoires in cytomegalovirus infection. TCRdb used MiXCR to reprocess the reads, holding one entry per CDR3 protein. The sample lists about 530,000 distinct CDR3 sequences; 26% were seen once. The table lists this clonotype with many counts. J lost 3 bases, V lost 1 base, and 10 bases had no gene match. CDR1 and CDR2 (germline): SGHTA, FQGNSA. The CDR3 loop spans 20 amino acids. The rearrangement uses TRBV7-2 and TRBJ2-3, with 16 nucleotides matching TRBD2. The sequenced sample consisted of PBMCs. The clonotype comes from a human donor in good health (CMV status not recorded). Some clones in this sample may be carry-over from other donors' samples. This CDR3 reads CASSLVGTSGRGSRTDTQYF. The CDR3 nucleotides are TGTGCCAGCAGCTTAGTGGGGACTAGCGGGAGGGGATCTAGGACAGATACGCAGTATTTT.